The TCR beta chain under discussion was sequenced for a study of beta chain features in type 1 diabetes. This CDR3 has 14 residues. CDR1 is SGHTA, CDR2 FQGNSA, per germline. Unmatched junction bases numbered 3, after V lost 6 bases and J lost 0 bases. cDNA synthesis used the whole RNA isolate, giving expressed TCRB sequences. Method: immunoSEQ multiplex PCR; TCRdb's copy keeps in-frame clones and lacks some. The sample has under 400,000 clones, around a fifth seen once. The V gene is TRBV7-2, the J gene TRBJ2-3; 7 nucleotides match TRBD1. The sample taken for sequencing was naive CD4+ T cells from blood. This TCR was sampled from a woman aged 18-29 years in good health. DNA of the CDR3: TGTGCCAGCAGTTGGGACAGAAGCACAGATACGCAGTATTTT. This codes for CASSWDRSTDTQYF. Full variable domain (rest looked up from reference TRBV7-2 and TRBJ2-3): GAGVSQSPSNKVTEKGKDVELRCDPISGHTALYWYRQSLGQGLEFLIYFQGNSAPDKSGLPSDRFSAERTGGSVSTLTIQRTQQEDSAVYLCASSWDRSTDTQYFGPGTRLTVL.